This paragraph covers one T cell receptor (beta chain) sequence. This specimen comes from a study of blood T cell repertoires in COVID-19. Study-level information: T cells, B-cell-depleted T cells, or PBMCs supplied cDNA or gDNA.

Clones were sequenced by immunoSEQ multiplex PCR, and TCRdb holds only the in-frame ones, with some missing. The table has around 220,000 clones, less than 90% seen once. CDR1 and CDR2 (germline): SGHKS, YYEKEE (reference sequence). The CDR3 has 13 amino acids. With 2 bases removed from V and 1 base from J, the gap between germline ends came to 6 bases. Source material: peripheral blood. The chain employs TRBV5-5 and TRBJ2-5, with D perhaps TRBD2 (5 bases). This clonotype was obtained from a man between 25 and 39 years old with active or convalescent COVID-19. The CDR3: CASSFAGQETQYF. CDR3 DNA sequence: TGTGCCAGCAGCTTCGCGGGCCAAGAGACCCAGTACTTC.